The 11 T cell receptor beta chains in this list originate from one sample, sequenced in a study of cytomegalovirus exposure and HLA in healthy donors. Sequenced by immunoSEQ multiplex PCR; TCRdb stores in-frame clones only, minus some. The data show 150,000 to 200,000 clones, 86% seen once. The sample taken for sequencing was PBMCs. All receptors come from a man aged 25-40 years in good health and CMV-seropositive.

The V and J genes are TRBV4-1 and TRBJ2-7; D gene ambiguous. CDR1 is MGHRA, CDR2 YSYEKL, per germline. The CDR3 runs 14 residues. V was shortened by 5 bases and J by 6 bases, with 17 bases between the two germline ends. DNA of the CDR3: TGCGCCAGCAGCGAAAGGGATGGGTTGGGCGAGCAGTACTTC. Amino acids: CASSERDGLGEQYF.

The chain carries TRBV27 and TRBJ2-3, with a tentative D call TRBD1 (6 bases). Germline V gene data show CDR1 as MNHEY and CDR2 as SMNVEV (reference sequence). The length of the CDR3 is 13 residues. Between the trimmed V and J ends, which lost 7 bases and 1 base, there was a span of 9 bases. The CDR3 here is CASKQGGTDTQYF. CDR3 in DNA: TGTGCCAGCAAACAGGGCGGCACAGATACGCAGTATTTT.

The V and J genes are TRBV13 and TRBJ1-1; D gene unclear. Germline CDR1 PRHDT, CDR2 FYEKMQ (reference sequence). V was shortened by 1 base and J by 7 bases, with 10 bases between the two germline ends. CDR3 length: 13 amino acids. CDR3: CASSLEARSEAFF. As DNA, the CDR3 is TGTGCCAGCAGCTTAGAGGCCCGGAGTGAAGCTTTCTTT.

This rearrangement joins TRBV29-1 to TRBJ1-1; D is possibly TRBD1 (6 bases). V dropped 3 bases and J dropped 6 bases, with 14 bases sitting between them. The germline gives CDR1 SQVTM, CDR2 ANQGSEA. The CDR3 sequence is 13 residues long. The CDR3 spells CSVEYQGISEAFF. The CDR3 coding sequence is TGCAGCGTTGAGTATCAGGGGATTTCTGAAGCTTTCTTT.

V usage is TRBV4-2 and J usage is TRBJ2-7; D is perhaps TRBD1 (5 bases). This CDR3 has 17 amino acids. From germline, CDR1 is LGHNA and CDR2 YNFKEQ. Trimming removed 4 bases at V and 3 bases at J, with 22 bases between. For the CDR3, the DNA is TGTGCCAGCAGCCCACAAGGAGTAAGGACACTCGACTACGAGCAGTACTTC. It codes for CASSPQGVRTLDYEQYF.

The chain combines TRBV4-3 with TRBJ1-1, with no clear D. The CDR3 has 15 amino acids. Looked up from germline, CDR1 is LGHNA and CDR2 is YSLEER. Between the trimmed V and J ends, which lost 0 bases and 1 base, there was a span of 9 bases. CDR3 bases: TGCGCCAGCAGCCAAGAAGAGCGGGCGAACACTGAAGCTTTCTTT. Translated, it gives CASSQEERANTEAFF.

The chain links TRBV12-5 to TRBJ2-3, with a possible D match to TRBD1 (6 bases). The CDR3 contains 13 residues. CDR1 is LGHNT, CDR2 FRNRAP, per germline. V was shortened by 7 bases and J by 5 bases, with 13 bases between the two germline ends. The CDR3 coding sequence is TGTGCTAGTGCCTGGACAGCTTTAGATACGCAGTATTTT. This sequence encodes CASAWTALDTQYF.

The V and J genes are TRBV5-6 and TRBJ2-7, with 11 bases that match TRBD2. Germline V lookup: CDR1 SGHDT, CDR2 YYEEEE. Trimming removed 1 base from V and 2 bases from J; junction bases left unmatched: 2. This CDR3 region has 15 residues. CDR3 nucleotide sequence: TGTGCCAGCAGCTTGCTAGCGGGGGGCCCCTACGAGCAGTACTTC. Its translation: CASSLLAGGPYEQYF. The full variable domain, with the rest looked up from reference TRBV5-6 and TRBJ2-7, is DAGVTQSPTHLIKTRGQQVTLRCSPKSGHDTVSWYQQALGQGPQFIFQYYEEEERQRGNFPDRFSGHQFPNYSSELNVNALLLGDSALYLCASSLLAGGPYEQYFGPGTRLTVT.

The V and J genes are TRBV6-5 and TRBJ1-4, with 10 bases matching TRBD1. Germline lookup yields CDR1 MNHEY and CDR2 SVGAGI. V dropped 5 bases and J dropped 8; count of bases not matched to a gene: 8. The CDR3 loop spans 15 amino acids. Written as DNA, the CDR3 is TGTGCCAGCAGTCAGAGGGACAGGGGTAACGAAAAACTGTTTTTT. It specifies CASSQRDRGNEKLFF.

This chain links TRBV7-3 with TRBJ2-7, with 10 bases that match TRBD1. The CDR3 length is 15 residues. Germline CDR1 reads SGHTA; CDR2 reads FQGTGA. The ends lost 5 bases at V and 2 bases at J; junction bases unmatched: 6. The CDR3 is CASSPSGTGAYEQYF. The CDR3, as DNA: TGTGCCAGCAGCCCCTCCGGGACAGGGGCCTACGAGCAGTACTTC.

The V gene is TRBV19, the J gene TRBJ1-2, with D unclear. This CDR3 spans 12 amino acids. The germline V gene has CDR1 LNHDA and CDR2 SQIVND (reference sequence). Trimming stripped 7 bases from V and 4 bases from J, with 10 bases between. In nucleotides, the CDR3 is TGTGCCAGTACAGCAGGACGCTATGGCTACACCTTC. As protein: CASTAGRYGYTF.